The rows below give T cell receptor beta chains drawn from one sample of a study of blood T cell repertoires in COVID-19. TCRdb's table, derived via immunoSEQ multiplex PCR, lists solely in-frame clones and lacks some. The sample has some 240,000 clones; 88% are singletons. Sequenced material: peripheral blood. Receptors originate from a woman in her seventies with COVID-19, enrolled during active disease. Each CDR3 is given with its conserved first and last residue. The D gene is left open where the match is weak. Only part of the rows carry a size: once, few, many, or a class if the clone is expanded.

d_call j_call v_call clone_size cdr3_aa cdr3_nt
TRBD1 TRBJ2-7 TRBV5-4 NA CASSPARPGQGLGEQYF TGTGCCAGCAGCCCCGCCCGACCGGGACAGGGACTGGGGGAGCAGTACTTC
NA TRBJ1-3 TRBV6-5 NA CASRWSGNTIYF TGTGCCAGCCGGTGGTCTGGAAACACCATATATTTT
NA TRBJ2-2 TRBV25-1 once CASSEYGGLRGSTGELFF TGTGCCAGCAGTGAATACGGCGGGCTCAGAGGGAGCACCGGGGAGCTGTTTTTT
NA TRBJ1-4 TRBV5-4 once CASSRSGFGEKLFF TGTGCCAGCAGCCGATCTGGATTCGGGGAAAAACTGTTTTTT
NA TRBJ1-1 TRBV28 NA CASSNYGTEAFF TGTGCCAGCAGTAACTACGGAACTGAAGCTTTCTTT
NA TRBJ1-2 TRBV4-1 once CASSQRTSANYGYTF TGCGCCAGCAGCCAGCGGACAAGCGCTAACTATGGCTACACCTTC
TRBD1 TRBJ1-2 TRBV5-1 NA CASSSGQGLSGYTF TGCGCCAGCAGCTCCGGACAGGGTCTCAGTGGCTACACCTTC
NA TRBJ1-1 TRBV14 NA CASSQLREAFF TGTGCCAGCAGCCAACTCCGTGAAGCTTTCTTT
NA TRBJ2-2 TRBV12-3/TRBV12-4 NA CASSFGSGGELFF TGTGCCAGCAGTTTTGGCTCGGGCGGGGAGCTGTTTTTT
NA TRBJ2-7 TRBV30 NA CAWTRQVKGEQYF TGTGCCTGGACTCGACAGGTTAAGGGCGAGCAGTACTTC
TRBD1 TRBJ2-7 TRBV12-5 NA CASGSSGGWNEQYF TGTGCTAGTGGTTCATCAGGGGGCTGGAACGAGCAGTACTTC
NA TRBJ2-7 TRBV3-1/TRBV3-2 NA CASSPLGGLSYEQYF TGTGCCAGCAGCCCCCTAGGAGGCCTCTCCTACGAGCAGTACTTC
TRBD2 TRBJ2-7 TRBV6-2/TRBV6-3 NA CASSLLLAGYEQYF TGTGCCAGCAGCCTGTTACTAGCGGGCTACGAGCAGTACTTC
NA TRBJ1-5 TRBV19 NA CASSKTGLINQPQHF TGTGCCAGTAGTAAAACAGGGCTAATCAATCAGCCCCAGCATTTT
TRBD1 TRBJ2-3 TRBV6-6 NA CASRKGQSSTDTQYF TGTGCCAGCAGGAAGGGACAGAGTTCCACAGATACGCAGTATTTT
NA TRBJ1-6 TRBV14 NA CASSLGQGSPLHF TGTGCCAGCAGCCTCGGCCAGGGGTCCCCCCTCCACTTT
NA TRBJ1-2 TRBV3-1/TRBV3-2 NA CASSLREGNYGYTF TGTGCCAGCAGCCTCCGAGAGGGCAACTATGGCTACACCTTC
NA TRBJ1-4 TRBV7-2 NA CASSPRREVVEKLFF TGTGCCAGCAGCCCCCGGAGGGAGGTCGTTGAAAAACTGTTTTTT
NA TRBJ1-1 TRBV27 NA CASSFRGAGAEAFF TGTGCCAGCAGTTTTCGGGGGGCAGGAGCTGAAGCTTTCTTT
TRBD1 TRBJ1-6 TRBV4-3 NA CASSGGDSSSYNSPLHF TGCGCCAGCAGCGGCGGGGACAGCAGCTCCTATAATTCACCCCTCCACTTT
TRBD2 TRBJ2-7 TRBV6-5 NA CASKIRTSGTYEQYF TGTGCCAGCAAAATTAGGACTAGCGGGACCTACGAGCAGTACTTC
NA TRBJ1-1 TRBV29-1 NA CSVRSGNTEAFF TGCAGCGTTCGGTCCGGGAACACTGAAGCTTTCTTT
NA TRBJ1-1 TRBV6-1 NA CASSEVGGFDTEAFF TGTGCCAGCAGTGAAGTAGGGGGATTCGACACTGAAGCTTTCTTT
NA TRBJ1-1 TRBV9 NA CASSVVQETEAFF TGTGCCAGCAGCGTAGTTCAGGAAACTGAAGCTTTCTTT
NA TRBJ1-5 TRBV2 once CASTRDMVGQPQHF TGTGCCAGCACCCGGGACATGGTCGGTCAGCCCCAGCATTTT
TRBD1 TRBJ1-4 TRBV5-1 NA CASSSRTGGEKLFF TGCGCCAGCAGCTCCAGGACAGGGGGTGAAAAACTGTTTTTT
TRBD1 TRBJ2-7 TRBV5-1 NA CASSAQGDTYEQYF TGCGCCAGCAGCGCCCAGGGGGATACCTACGAGCAGTACTTC
TRBD1 TRBJ2-1 TRBV30 NA CAWVNKDREFNNEQFF TGTGCCTGGGTTAACAAAGACAGGGAGTTTAACAATGAGCAGTTCTTC
NA TRBJ1-2 TRBV3-1/TRBV3-2 once CASSQGGAEYGYTF TGTGCCAGCAGCCAAGGGGGCGCAGAATATGGCTACACCTTC
TRBD1 TRBJ1-3 TRBV9 NA CASSVGPGGFGNTIYF TGTGCCAGCAGCGTAGGTCCAGGGGGCTTTGGAAACACCATATATTTT
NA TRBJ2-1 TRBV6-6 NA CAGAGGIGNEQFF TGTGCCGGCGCGGGCGGGATCGGCAATGAGCAGTTCTTC
TRBD2 TRBJ2-5 TRBV7-2 NA CASSLGVLAGNQETQYF TGTGCCAGCAGCTTAGGGGTACTAGCGGGGAACCAAGAGACCCAGTACTTC